The TCR beta chain under discussion was sequenced for a study of blood T cell repertoires in COVID-19. Study-wide background: Acute-phase and convalescent COVID-19 samples originated in the United States, Italy and Spain.

The assay was immunoSEQ multiplex PCR, and TCRdb's table has in-frame clones only and misses some. The sample gives about 130,000 clones, about 80% of which show up once; more than 2.5% is in the top ten. The CDR3 has 17 amino acids. CDR1 LNHDA and CDR2 SQIVND come from the germline V gene (reference sequence). Trimming removed 4 bases from V and 0 bases from J; junction bases left unmatched: 10. This chain connects TRBV19 to TRBJ2-3, with 7 bases aligning to TRBD2. The receptor comes from a woman aged 80 or over with acute or convalescent COVID-19. The sample comprised peripheral blood. CDR3 nucleotides: TGTGCCAGTAGTAATGGGGGACTAACCTTAAGCACAGATACGCAGTATTTT. Its translation is CASSNGGLTLSTDTQYF.